This T cell receptor (beta chain) was sequenced for a study of blood T cell repertoires in COVID-19. V was clipped by 1 base and J by 0 bases; unmatched bases: 8. Germline CDR1 is MGHRA and CDR2 is YSYEKL. This CDR3 region has 17 residues. Using immunoSEQ multiplex PCR, the repertoire was profiled, and TCRdb retains in-frame clones only, with some absent. This table has tens of thousands of clones, 70% to 90% appearing once. The sample holds one count of this clone. The sequencing input was peripheral blood. The source of this sequence is a human donor in a cohort sampled during active COVID-19. The chain joins TRBV4-1 to TRBJ1-1; 7 nucleotides align to TRBD1. CDR3 in amino acids: CASSQGSFRGMNTEAFF. The CDR3 DNA reads as TGCGCCAGCAGCCAAGGGTCCTTCAGGGGGATGAACACTGAAGCTTTCTTT.